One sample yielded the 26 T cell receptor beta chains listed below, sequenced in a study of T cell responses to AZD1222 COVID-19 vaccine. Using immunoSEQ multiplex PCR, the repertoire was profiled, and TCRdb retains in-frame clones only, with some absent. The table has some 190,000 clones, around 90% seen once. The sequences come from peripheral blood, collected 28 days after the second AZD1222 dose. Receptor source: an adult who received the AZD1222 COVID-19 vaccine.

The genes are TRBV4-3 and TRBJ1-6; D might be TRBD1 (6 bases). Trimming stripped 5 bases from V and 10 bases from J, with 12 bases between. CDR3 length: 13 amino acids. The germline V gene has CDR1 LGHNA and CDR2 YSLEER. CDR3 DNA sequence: TGCGCCAGCAGCGGGGGGGGCAGGTCACCCCTCCACTTT. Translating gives CASSGGGRSPLHF.

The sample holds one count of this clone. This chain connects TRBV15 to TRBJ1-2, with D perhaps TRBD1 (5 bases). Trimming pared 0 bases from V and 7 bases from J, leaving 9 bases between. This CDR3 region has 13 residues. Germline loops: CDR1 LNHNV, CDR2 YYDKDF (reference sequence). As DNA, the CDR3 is TGTGCCACCAGCAGAGATGAGGGACGTGGCTACACCTTC. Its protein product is CATSRDEGRGYTF.

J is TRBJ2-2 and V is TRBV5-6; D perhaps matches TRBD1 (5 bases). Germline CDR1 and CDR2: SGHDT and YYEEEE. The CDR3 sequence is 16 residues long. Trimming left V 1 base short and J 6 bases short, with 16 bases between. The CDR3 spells CASSLFDRGSSGELFF. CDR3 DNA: TGTGCCAGCAGCTTGTTTGATAGGGGCAGTTCCGGGGAGCTGTTTTTT. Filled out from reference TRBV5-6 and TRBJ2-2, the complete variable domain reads DAGVTQSPTHLIKTRGQQVTLRCSPKSGHDTVSWYQQALGQGPQFIFQYYEEEERQRGNFPDRFSGHQFPNYSSELNVNALLLGDSALYLCASSLFDRGSSGELFFGEGSRLTVL.

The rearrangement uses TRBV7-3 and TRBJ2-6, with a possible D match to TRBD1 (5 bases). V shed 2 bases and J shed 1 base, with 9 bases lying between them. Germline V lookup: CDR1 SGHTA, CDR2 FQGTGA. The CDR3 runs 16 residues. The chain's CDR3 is CASSLETASGANVLTF. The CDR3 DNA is TGTGCCAGCAGCTTAGAGACAGCTTCTGGGGCCAACGTCCTGACTTTC.

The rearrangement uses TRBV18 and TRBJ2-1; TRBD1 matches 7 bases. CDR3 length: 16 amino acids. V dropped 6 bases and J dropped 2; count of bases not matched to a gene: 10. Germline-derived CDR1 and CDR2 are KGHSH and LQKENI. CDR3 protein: CASSRPRQGAYNEQFF. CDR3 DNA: TGTGCCAGCTCCCGGCCAAGGCAGGGGGCCTACAATGAGCAGTTCTTC.

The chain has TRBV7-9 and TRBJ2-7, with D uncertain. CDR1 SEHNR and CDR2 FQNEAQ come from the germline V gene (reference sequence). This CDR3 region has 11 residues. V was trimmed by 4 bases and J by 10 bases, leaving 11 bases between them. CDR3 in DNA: TGTGCCAGCAGCTCTGGCCCAGACCAGTACTTC. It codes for CASSSGPDQYF.

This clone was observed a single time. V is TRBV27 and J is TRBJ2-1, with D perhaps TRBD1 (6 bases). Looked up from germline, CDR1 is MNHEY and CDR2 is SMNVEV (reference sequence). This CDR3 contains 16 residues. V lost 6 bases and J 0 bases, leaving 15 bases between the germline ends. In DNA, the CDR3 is TGTGCCAGCAGCCGGGGTGGGGGCTTCTCCTACAATGAGCAGTTCTTC. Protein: CASSRGGGFSYNEQFF.

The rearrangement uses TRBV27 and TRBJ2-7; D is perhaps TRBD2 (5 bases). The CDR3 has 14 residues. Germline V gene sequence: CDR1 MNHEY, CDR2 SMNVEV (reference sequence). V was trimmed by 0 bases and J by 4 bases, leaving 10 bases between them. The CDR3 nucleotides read TGTGCCAGCAGTTTATCTCGGGGAGCGTACGAGCAGTACTTC. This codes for CASSLSRGAYEQYF.

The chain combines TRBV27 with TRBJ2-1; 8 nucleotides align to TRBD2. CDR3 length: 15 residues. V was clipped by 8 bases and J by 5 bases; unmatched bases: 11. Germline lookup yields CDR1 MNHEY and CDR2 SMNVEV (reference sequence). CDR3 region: CASLSPGTRNNEQFF. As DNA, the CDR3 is TGTGCCAGCTTATCCCCCGGGACTAGGAACAATGAGCAGTTCTTC.

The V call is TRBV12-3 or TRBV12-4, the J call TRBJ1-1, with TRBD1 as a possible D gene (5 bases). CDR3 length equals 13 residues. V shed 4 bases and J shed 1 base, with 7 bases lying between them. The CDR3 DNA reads TGTGCCAGCAGTTCTGGGGGGAACACTGAAGCTTTCTTT. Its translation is CASSSGGNTEAFF.

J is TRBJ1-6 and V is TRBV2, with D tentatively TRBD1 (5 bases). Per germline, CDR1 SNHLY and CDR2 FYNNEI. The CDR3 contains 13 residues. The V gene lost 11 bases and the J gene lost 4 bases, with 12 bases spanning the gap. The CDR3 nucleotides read TGTGCCGGGCTACAGGAGTATAATTCACCCCTCCACTTT. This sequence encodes CAGLQEYNSPLHF.

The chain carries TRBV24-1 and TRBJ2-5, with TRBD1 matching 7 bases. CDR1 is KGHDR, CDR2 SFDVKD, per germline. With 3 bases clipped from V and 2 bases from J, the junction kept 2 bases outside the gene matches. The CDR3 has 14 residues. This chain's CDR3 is CATSDGTAQETQYF. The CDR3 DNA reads TGTGCCACCAGTGATGGGACAGCACAAGAGACCCAGTACTTC.

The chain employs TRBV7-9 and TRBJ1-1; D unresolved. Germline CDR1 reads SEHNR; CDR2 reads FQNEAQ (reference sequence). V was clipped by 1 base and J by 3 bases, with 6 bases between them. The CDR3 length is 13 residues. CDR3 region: CASSLVEDTEAFF. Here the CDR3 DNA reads TGTGCCAGCAGCTTAGTCGAGGACACTGAAGCTTTCTTT.

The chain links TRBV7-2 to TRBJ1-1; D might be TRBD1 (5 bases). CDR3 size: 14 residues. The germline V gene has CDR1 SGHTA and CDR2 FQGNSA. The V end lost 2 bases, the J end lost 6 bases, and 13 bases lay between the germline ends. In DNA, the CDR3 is TGTGCCAGCAGCTTACTGGGGACTGGCGCTGAAGCTTTCTTT. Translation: CASSLLGTGAEAFF.

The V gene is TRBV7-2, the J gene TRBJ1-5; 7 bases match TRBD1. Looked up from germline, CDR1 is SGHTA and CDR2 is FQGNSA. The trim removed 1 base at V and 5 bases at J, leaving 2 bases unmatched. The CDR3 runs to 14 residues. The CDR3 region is CASSLGQGHQPQHF. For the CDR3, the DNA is TGTGCCAGCAGCTTAGGACAGGGACATCAGCCCCAGCATTTT.

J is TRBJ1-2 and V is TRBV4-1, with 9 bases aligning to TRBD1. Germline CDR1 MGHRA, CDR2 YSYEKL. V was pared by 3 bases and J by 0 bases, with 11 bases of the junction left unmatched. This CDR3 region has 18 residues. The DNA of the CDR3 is TGCGCCAGCAGCCATAGCCCGGGGACAGGGCTCTCTAACTATGGCTACACCTTC. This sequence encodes CASSHSPGTGLSNYGYTF.

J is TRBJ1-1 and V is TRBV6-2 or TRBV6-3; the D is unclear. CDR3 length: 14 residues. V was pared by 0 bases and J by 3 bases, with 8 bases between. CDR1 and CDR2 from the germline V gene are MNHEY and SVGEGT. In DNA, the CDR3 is TGTGCCAGCAGTTACTCATACCGAGACACTGAAGCTTTCTTT. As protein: CASSYSYRDTEAFF.

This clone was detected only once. The CDR3 DNA is TGTGCCAGCAAACTACAGAGCTCTGGAAACACCATATATTTT. Encoded protein: CASKLQSSGNTIYF. The rearrangement joins TRBV6-5 to TRBJ1-3; D ambiguous. CDR1 is MNHEY and CDR2 is SVGAGI in the germline V gene. The length of the CDR3 is 14 residues. Trimming removed 7 bases from V and 0 bases from J, with 10 bases in between.

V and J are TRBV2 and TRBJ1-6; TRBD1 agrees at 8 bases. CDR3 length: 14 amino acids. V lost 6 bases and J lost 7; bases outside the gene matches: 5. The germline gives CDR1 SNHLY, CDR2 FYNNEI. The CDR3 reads CASRMRQGNSPLHF. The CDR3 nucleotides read TGTGCCAGCAGGATGCGACAGGGGAATTCACCCCTCCACTTT.

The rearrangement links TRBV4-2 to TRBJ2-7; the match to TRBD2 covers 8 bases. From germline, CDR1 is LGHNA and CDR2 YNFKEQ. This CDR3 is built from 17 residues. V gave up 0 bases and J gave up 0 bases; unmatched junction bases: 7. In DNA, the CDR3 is TGTGCCAGCAGCCAAGAACCGGCGGGAGGTTACTCCTACGAGCAGTACTTC. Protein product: CASSQEPAGGYSYEQYF.

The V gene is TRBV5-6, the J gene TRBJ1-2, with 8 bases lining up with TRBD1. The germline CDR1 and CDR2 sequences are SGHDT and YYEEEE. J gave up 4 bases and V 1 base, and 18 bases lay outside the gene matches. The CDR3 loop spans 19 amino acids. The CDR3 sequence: CASSLPPTKQGEGTYGYTF. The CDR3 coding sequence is TGTGCCAGCAGCTTGCCCCCTACGAAACAGGGGGAGGGCACCTATGGCTACACCTTC. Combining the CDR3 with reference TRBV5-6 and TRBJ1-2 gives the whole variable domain DAGVTQSPTHLIKTRGQQVTLRCSPKSGHDTVSWYQQALGQGPQFIFQYYEEEERQRGNFPDRFSGHQFPNYSSELNVNALLLGDSALYLCASSLPPTKQGEGTYGYTFGSGTRLTVV.

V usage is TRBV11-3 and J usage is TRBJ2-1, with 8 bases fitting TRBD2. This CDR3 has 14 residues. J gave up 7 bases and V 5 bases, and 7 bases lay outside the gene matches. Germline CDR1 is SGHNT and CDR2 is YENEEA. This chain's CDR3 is CASSTGRGGNEQFF. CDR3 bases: TGTGCCAGCAGCACCGGACGGGGGGGAAATGAGCAGTTCTTC.

DNA for the CDR3: TGTGCCAGCAGTTACTCGGGGGCCGGAAACACCATATATTTT. This gives the protein CASSYSGAGNTIYF. The chain has TRBV6-5 and TRBJ1-3; D is possibly TRBD1 (6 bases). The CDR3 runs 14 residues. V was pared by 0 bases and J by 4 bases, with 7 bases between. CDR1 and CDR2 (germline): MNHEY, SVGAGI.

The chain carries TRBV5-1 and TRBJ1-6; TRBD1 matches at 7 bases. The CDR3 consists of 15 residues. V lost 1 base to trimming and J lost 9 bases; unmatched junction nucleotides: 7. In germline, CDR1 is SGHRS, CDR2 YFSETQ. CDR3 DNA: TGCGCCAGCAGCTTGACAGGGGAACTAGCTTCACCCCTCCACTTT. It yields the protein CASSLTGELASPLHF.

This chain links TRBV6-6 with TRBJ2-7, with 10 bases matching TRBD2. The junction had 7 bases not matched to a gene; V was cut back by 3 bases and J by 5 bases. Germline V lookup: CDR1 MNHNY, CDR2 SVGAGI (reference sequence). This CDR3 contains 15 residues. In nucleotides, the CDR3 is TGTGCCAGCAGTTATGCTAGCGGGGGTCCCAACGAGCAGTACTTC. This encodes CASSYASGGPNEQYF.

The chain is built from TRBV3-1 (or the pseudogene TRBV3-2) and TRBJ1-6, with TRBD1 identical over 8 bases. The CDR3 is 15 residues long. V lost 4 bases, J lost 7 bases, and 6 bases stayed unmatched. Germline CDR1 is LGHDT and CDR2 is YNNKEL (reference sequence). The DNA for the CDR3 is TGTGCCAGCAGCCTGAGGACAGGGTGGAATTCACCCCTCCACTTT. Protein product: CASSLRTGWNSPLHF.